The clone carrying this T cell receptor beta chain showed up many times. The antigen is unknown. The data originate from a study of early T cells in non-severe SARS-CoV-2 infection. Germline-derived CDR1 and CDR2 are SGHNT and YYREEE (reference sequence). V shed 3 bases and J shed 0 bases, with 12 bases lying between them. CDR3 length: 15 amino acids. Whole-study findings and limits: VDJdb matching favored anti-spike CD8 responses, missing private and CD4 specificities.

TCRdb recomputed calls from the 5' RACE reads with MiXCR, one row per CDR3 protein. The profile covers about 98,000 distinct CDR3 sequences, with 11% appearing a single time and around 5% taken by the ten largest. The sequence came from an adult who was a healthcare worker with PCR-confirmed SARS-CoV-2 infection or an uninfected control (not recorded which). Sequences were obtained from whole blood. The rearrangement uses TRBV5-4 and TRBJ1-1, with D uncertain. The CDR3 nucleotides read TGTGCCAGCAGCTCCCCAGGCAGGATGAACACTGAAGCTTTCTTT. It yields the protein CASSSPGRMNTEAFF.